The 2 T cell receptor beta chains presented below share a single source sample, sequenced in a study of Tregs in tolerant kidney transplant recipients. Assay: immunoSEQ multiplex PCR; the TCRdb copy retains only in-frame clones and omits some. The sample lists about 15,000 clones, more than 90% occurring once. Sample: CD8+ T cells from blood. The source of these receptors is a human donor in good health.

The count of this clone is one. The chain joins TRBV9 to TRBJ2-3, with D hard to call. The length of the CDR3 is 14 residues. V lost 0 bases and J 0 bases, leaving 5 bases between the germline ends. The germline gives CDR1 SGDLS, CDR2 YYNGEE. Here the CDR3 reads CASSVVGSTDTQYF. CDR3 in DNA: TGTGCCAGCAGCGTAGTCGGTAGCACAGATACGCAGTATTTT.

This clone was seen once. The CDR3 is CASSQGGTSGDYEQYF. The CDR3 nucleotides are TGCGCCAGCAGCCAAGGGGGGACTAGCGGGGACTACGAGCAGTACTTC. The chain couples TRBV4-3 to TRBJ2-7, with 13 positions matching TRBD2. Germline V gives CDR1 LGHNA, CDR2 YSLEER. This CDR3 region has 16 residues. The ends lost 1 base at V and 3 bases at J; junction bases unmatched: 3.